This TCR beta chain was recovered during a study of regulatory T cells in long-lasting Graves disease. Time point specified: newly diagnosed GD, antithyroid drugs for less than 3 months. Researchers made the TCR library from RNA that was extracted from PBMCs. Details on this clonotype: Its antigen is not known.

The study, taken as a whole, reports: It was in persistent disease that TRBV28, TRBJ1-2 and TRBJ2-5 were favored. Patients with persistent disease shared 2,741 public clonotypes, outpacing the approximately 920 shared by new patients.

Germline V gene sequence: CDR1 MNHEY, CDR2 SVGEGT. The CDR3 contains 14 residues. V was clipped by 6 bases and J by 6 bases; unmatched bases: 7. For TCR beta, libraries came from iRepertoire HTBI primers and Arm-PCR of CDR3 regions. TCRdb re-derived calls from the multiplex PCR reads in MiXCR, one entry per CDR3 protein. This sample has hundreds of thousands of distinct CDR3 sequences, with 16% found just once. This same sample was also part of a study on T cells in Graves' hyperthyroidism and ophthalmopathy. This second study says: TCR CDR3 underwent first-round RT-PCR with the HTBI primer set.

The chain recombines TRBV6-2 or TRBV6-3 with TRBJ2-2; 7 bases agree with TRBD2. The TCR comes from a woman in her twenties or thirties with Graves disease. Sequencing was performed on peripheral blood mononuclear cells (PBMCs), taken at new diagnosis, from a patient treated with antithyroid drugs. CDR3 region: CASRFPGGSGELFF. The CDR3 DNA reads TGTGCCAGCAGGTTCCCCGGGGGGTCCGGGGAGCTGTTTTTT.